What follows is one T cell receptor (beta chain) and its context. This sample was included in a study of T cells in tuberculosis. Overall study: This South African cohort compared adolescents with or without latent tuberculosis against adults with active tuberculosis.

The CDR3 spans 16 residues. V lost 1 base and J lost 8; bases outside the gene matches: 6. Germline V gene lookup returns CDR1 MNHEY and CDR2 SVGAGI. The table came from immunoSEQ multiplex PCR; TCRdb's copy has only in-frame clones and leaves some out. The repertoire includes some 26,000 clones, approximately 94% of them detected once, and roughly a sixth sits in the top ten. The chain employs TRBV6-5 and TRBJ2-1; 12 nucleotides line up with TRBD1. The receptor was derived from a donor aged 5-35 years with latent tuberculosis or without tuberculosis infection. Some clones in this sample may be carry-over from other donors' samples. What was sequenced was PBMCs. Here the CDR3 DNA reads TGTGCCAGCAGTTACTGGGGACAGGGGGCTGCCTATGAGCAGTTCTTC. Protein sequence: CASSYWGQGAAYEQFF.